This TCR beta chain stems from a study of T cells in Graves' hyperthyroidism and ophthalmopathy. Notes on the study in general: With a median lead of around 5.9 months before onset, the model predicted ophthalmopathy.

A word on this clonotype: Antigen: not known.

Diagnosis of hyperthyroidism was new in patients aged 18 to 65, and its duration was under 2 months. Per germline, CDR1 SGHTA and CDR2 FQGNSA. Between the trimmed V and J ends, which lost 1 base and 0 bases, there was a span of 10 bases. The CDR3 is 15 amino acids. Amplified TCR beta CDR3 regions came from RNA transcripts. HTBI primers were used for first-round RT-PCR of the TCR CDR3. MiXCR, applied by TCRdb to the multiplex PCR reads, yields one record per CDR3 protein. Among some 700,000 distinct CDR3 sequences listed, 15% to 20% were seen once. The receptor was isolated from a man aged 45-60 years with Graves' hyperthyroidism. Input material: blood. The chain combines TRBV7-2 with TRBJ2-7; TRBD2 might be the D (6 bases). The CDR3 spells CASSLVGGHSYEQYF. The DNA of the CDR3 is TGTGCCAGCAGCTTAGTGGGGGGTCACTCCTACGAGCAGTACTTC.